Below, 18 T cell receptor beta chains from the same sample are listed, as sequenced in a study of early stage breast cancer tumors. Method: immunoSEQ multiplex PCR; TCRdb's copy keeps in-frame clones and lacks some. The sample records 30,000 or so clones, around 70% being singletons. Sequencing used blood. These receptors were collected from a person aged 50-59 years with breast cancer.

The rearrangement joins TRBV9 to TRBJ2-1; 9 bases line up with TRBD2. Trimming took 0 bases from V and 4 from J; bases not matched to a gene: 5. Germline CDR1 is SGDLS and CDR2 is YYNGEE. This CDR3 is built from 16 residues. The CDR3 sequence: CASSVAAGGPYNEQFF. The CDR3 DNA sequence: TGTGCCAGCAGCGTAGCCGCGGGAGGGCCGTACAATGAGCAGTTCTTC.

The CDR3 coding sequence is TGTGCCAGCAGCAAGCTCCGGGTCCGTGGAAACACCATATATTTT. This gives the protein CASSKLRVRGNTIYF. V usage is TRBV21-1 and J usage is TRBJ1-3. TRBV21-1 is a pseudogene locus. The CDR3 sequence is 15 residues long.

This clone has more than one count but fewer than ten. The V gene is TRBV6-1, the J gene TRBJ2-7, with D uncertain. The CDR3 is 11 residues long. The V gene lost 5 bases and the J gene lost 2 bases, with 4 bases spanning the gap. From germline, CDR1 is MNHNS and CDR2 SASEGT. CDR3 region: CASSPTYEQYF. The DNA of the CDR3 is TGTGCCAGCAGTCCTACCTACGAGCAGTACTTC.

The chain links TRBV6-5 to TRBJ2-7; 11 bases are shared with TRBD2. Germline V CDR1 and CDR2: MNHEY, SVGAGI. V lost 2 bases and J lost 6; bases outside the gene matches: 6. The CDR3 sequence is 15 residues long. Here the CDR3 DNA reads TGTGCCAGCAGTTACCTAACTAGCGGGAGAGGCGAGCAGTACTTC. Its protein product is CASSYLTSGRGEQYF.

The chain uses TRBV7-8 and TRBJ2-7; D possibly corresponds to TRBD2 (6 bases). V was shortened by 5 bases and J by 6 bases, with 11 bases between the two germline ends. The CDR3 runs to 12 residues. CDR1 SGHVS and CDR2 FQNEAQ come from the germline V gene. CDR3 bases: TGTGCCAGCAGCGCGGGACTCCTCGAGCAGTACTTC. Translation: CASSAGLLEQYF.

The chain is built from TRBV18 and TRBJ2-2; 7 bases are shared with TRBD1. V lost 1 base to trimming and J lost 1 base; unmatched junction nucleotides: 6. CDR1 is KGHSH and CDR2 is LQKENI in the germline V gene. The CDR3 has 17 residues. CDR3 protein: CASSPRIQGRNTGELFF. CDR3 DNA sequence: TGTGCCAGCTCACCACGGATACAGGGGAGGAACACCGGGGAGCTGTTTTTT.

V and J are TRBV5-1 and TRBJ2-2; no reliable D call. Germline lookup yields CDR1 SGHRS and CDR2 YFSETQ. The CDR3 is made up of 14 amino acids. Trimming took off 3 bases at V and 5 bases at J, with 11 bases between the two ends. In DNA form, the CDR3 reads TGCGCCAGCAGCTGGACCGCTGGAACCGGGGAGCTGTTTTTT. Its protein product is CASSWTAGTGELFF.

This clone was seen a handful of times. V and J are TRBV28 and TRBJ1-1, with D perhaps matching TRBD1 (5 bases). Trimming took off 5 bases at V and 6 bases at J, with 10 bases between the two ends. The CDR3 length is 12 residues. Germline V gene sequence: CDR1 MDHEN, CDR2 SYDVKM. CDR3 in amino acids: CASSRGLAEAFF. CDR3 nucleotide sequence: TGTGCCAGCAGTAGGGGTCTGGCTGAAGCTTTCTTT.

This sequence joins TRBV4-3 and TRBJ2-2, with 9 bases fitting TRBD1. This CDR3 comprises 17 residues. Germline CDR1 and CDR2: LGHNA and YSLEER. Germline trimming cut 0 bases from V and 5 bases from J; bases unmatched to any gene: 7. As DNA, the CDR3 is TGCGCCAGCAGCCAAGAAACAGGGGGCTCGAGGACCGGGGAGCTGTTTTTT. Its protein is CASSQETGGSRTGELFF.

The CDR3 loop reads CASSMDRSTDTQYF. CDR3 nucleotide sequence: TGTGCCAGTAGTATGGACAGATCCACAGATACGCAGTATTTT. This rearrangement joins TRBV19 to TRBJ2-3, with D possibly TRBD1 on 6 matching bases. V was cut by 3 bases and J by 2 bases, with 9 bases left in between. Germline-derived CDR1 and CDR2 are LNHDA and SQIVND (reference sequence). This CDR3 is built from 14 residues.

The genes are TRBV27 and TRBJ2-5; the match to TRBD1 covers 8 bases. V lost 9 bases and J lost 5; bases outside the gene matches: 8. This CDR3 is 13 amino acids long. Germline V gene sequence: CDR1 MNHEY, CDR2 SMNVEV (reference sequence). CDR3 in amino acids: CASRRGRKETQYF. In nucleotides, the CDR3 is TGTGCCAGTCGCAGGGGGCGCAAGGAGACCCAGTACTTC.

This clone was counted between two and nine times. CDR3 protein: CASSLAGQGANQPQHF. In nucleotides, the CDR3 is TGTGCCAGCAGCTTAGCCGGACAGGGGGCCAATCAGCCCCAGCATTTT. This chain uses TRBV7-2 with TRBJ1-5, with 11 nucleotides matching TRBD1. Trimming at V came to 0 bases and at J to 3 bases, leaving 1 base not matched to a gene. The CDR3 has 16 amino acids. Germline V gives CDR1 SGHTA, CDR2 FQGNSA.

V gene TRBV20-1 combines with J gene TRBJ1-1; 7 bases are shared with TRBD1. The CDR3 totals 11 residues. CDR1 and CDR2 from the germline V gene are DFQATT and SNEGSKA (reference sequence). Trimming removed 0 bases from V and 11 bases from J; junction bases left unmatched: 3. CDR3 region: CSAREEGAAFF. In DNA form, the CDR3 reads TGCAGTGCTAGAGAGGAGGGGGCGGCTTTCTTT.

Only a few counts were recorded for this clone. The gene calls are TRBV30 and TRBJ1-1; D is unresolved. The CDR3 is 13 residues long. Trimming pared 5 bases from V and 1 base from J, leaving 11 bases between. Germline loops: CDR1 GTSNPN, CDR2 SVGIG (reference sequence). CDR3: CAWQEFQNTEAFF. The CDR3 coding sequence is TGTGCCTGGCAGGAGTTCCAGAACACTGAAGCTTTCTTT.

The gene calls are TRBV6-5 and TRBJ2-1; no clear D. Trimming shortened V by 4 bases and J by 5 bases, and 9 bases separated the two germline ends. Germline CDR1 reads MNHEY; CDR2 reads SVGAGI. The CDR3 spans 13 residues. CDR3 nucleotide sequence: TGTGCCAGCAGTTTAATGCCTCACAATGAGCAGTTCTTC. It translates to CASSLMPHNEQFF.

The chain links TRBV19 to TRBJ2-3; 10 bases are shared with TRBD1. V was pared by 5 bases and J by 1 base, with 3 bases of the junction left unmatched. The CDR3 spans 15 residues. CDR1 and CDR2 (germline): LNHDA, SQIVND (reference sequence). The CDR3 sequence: CASSDDRGRTDTQYF. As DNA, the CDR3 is TGTGCCAGTAGTGACGACAGGGGGCGCACAGATACGCAGTATTTT.

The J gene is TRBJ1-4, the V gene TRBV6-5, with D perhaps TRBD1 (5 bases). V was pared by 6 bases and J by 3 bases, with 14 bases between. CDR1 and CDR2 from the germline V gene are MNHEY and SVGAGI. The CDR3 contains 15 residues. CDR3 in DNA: TGTGCCAGCAGGGGTCCAGGGATGGCTAATGAAAAACTGTTTTTT. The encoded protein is CASRGPGMANEKLFF.

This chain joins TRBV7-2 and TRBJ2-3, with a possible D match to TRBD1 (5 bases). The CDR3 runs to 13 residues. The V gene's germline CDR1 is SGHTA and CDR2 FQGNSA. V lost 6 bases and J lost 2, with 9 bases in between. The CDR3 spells CASRDTNTDTQYF. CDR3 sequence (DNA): TGTGCCAGCAGGGACACTAACACAGATACGCAGTATTTT. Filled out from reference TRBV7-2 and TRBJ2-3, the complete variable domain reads GAGVSQSPSNKVTEKGKDVELRCDPISGHTALYWYRQSLGQGLEFLIYFQGNSAPDKSGLPSDRFSAERTGGSVSTLTIQRTQQEDSAVYLCASRDTNTDTQYFGPGTRLTVL.